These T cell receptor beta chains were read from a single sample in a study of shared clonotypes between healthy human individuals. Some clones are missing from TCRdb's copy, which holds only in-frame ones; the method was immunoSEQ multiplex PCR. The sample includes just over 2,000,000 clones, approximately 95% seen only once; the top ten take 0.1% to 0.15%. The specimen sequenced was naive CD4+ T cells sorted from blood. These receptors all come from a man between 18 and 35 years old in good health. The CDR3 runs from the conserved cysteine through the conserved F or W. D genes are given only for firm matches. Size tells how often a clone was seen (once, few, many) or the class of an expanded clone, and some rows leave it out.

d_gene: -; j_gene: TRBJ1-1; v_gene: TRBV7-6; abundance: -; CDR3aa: CASSLDGDATEAFF; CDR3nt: TGTGCCAGCAGCTTAGACGGTGATGCAACTGAAGCTTTCTTT
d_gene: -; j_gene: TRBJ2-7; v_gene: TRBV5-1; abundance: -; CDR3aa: CASSALTPGGRHSYEQYF; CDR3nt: TGCGCCAGCAGCGCGCTAACCCCCGGAGGACGGCACTCCTACGAGCAGTACTTC
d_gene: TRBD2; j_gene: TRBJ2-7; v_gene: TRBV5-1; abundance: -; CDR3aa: CASPRLAGEYEQYF; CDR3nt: TGCGCCAGCCCAAGACTAGCGGGAGAGTACGAGCAGTACTTC
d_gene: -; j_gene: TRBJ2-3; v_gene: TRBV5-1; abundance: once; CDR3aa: CASSALLLTDTQYF; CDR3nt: TGCGCCAGCAGCGCCCTCCTACTCACAGATACGCAGTATTTT
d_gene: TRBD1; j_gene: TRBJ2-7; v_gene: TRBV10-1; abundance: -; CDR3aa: CASSEQGVPPDEQYF; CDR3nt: TGCGCCAGCAGTGAACAGGGGGTGCCCCCTGACGAGCAGTACTTC
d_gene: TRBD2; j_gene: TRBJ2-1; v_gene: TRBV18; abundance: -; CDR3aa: CASSPPSGSVNEQFF; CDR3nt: TGTGCCAGCTCACCCCCCAGCGGGAGTGTGAATGAGCAGTTCTTC
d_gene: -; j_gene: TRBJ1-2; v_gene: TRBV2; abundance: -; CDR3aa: CASSVSGYGYTF; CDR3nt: TGTGCCAGCAGTGTATCGGGCTATGGCTACACCTTC
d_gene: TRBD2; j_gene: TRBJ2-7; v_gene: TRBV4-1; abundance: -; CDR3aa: CASSQEGPLAGWNGEQYF; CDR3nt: TGCGCCAGCAGCCAAGAGGGGCCCTTAGCGGGGTGGAACGGCGAGCAGTACTTC
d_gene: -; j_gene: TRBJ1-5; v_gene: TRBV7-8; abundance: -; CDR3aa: CASSLSTAVQPQHF; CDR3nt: TGTGCCAGCAGCTTATCCACAGCAGTTCAACCCCAGCATTTT
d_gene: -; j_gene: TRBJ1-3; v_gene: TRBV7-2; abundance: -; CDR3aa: CASSTPHSGNTIYF; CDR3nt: TGTGCCAGCAGCACTCCGCATAGTGGAAACACCATATATTTT
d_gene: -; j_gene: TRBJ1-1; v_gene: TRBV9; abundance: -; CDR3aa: CASSSQGWNTEAFF; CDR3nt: TGTGCCAGCAGCTCACAGGGTTGGAACACTGAAGCTTTCTTT
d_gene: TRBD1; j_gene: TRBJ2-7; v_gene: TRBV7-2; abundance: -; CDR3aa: CASNSDRAAYEQYF; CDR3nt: TGTGCCAGCAATTCGGACAGGGCTGCCTACGAGCAGTACTTC
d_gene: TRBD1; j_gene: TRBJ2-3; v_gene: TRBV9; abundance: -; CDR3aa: CASSVKGASTDTQYF; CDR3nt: TGTGCCAGCAGCGTTAAGGGGGCGAGCACAGATACGCAGTATTTT
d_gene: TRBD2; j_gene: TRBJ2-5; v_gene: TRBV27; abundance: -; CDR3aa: CASSLLTGGLETQYF; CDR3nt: TGTGCCAGCAGCTTGCTGACGGGGGGGTTGGAGACCCAGTACTTC
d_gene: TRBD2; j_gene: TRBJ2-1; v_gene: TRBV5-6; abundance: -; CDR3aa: CASSPTPAGGISYNEQFF; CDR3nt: TGTGCCAGCAGCCCCACCCCCGCGGGGGGGATCTCCTACAATGAGCAGTTCTTC
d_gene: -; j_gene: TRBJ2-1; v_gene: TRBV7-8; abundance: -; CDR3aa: CASSLGSESYNEQFF; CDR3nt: TGTGCCAGCAGCTTAGGTTCGGAATCCTACAATGAGCAGTTCTTC
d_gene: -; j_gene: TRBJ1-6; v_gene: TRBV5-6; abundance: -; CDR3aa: CASSGTPDTYNSPLHF; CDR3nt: TGTGCCAGCAGCGGAACGCCGGACACCTATAATTCACCCCTCCACTTT
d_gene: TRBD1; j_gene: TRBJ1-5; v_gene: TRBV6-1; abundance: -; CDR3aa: CASSLQGFNQPQHF; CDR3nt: TGTGCCAGCAGTTTACAGGGGTTCAATCAGCCCCAGCATTTT
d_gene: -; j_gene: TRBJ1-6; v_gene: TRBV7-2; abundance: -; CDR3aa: CASSLLGFSPLHF; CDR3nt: TGTGCCAGCAGCTTACTGGGTTTTTCACCCCTCCACTTT
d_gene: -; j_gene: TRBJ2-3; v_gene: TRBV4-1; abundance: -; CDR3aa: CASSQPRGGGFTDTQYF; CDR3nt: TGCGCCAGCAGCCAGCCCCGGGGAGGCGGGTTCACAGATACGCAGTATTTT
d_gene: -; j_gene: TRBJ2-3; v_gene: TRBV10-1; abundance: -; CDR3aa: CASSEGGSSTDTQYF; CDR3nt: TGCGCCAGCAGTGAGGGTGGTTCTAGCACAGATACGCAGTATTTT